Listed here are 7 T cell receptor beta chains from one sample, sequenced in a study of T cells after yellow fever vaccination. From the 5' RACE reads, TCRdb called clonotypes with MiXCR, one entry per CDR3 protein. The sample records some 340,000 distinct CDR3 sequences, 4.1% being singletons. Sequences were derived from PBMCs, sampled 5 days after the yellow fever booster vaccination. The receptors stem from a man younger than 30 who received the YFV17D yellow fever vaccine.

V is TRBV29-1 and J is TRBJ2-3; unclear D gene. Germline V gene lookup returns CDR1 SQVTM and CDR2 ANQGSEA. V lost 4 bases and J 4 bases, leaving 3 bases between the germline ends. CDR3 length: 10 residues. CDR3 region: CSVGADTQYF. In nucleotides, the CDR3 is TGCAGCGTTGGGGCAGATACGCAGTATTTT.

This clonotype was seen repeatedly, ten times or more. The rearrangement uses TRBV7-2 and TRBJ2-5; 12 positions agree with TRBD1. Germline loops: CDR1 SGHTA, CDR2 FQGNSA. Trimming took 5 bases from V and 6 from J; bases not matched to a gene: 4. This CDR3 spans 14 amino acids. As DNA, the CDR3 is TGTGCCAGCAGCGCGGGACAGGGGGCGAAGACCCAGTACTTC. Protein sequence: CASSAGQGAKTQYF.

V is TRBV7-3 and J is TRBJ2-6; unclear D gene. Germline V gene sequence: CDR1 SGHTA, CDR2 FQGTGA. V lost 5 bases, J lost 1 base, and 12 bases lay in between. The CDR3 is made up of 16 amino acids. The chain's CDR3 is CASSRFPGSGANVLTF. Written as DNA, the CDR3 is TGTGCCAGCAGCCGCTTTCCGGGTTCTGGGGCCAACGTCCTGACTTTC.

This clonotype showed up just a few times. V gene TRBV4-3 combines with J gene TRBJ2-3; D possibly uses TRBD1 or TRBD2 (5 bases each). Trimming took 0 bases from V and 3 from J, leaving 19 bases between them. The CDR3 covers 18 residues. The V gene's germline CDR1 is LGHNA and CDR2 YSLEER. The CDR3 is CASSQDIGASSVTDTQYF. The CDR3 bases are TGCGCCAGCAGCCAAGATATTGGGGCTAGTAGCGTGACAGATACGCAGTATTTT.

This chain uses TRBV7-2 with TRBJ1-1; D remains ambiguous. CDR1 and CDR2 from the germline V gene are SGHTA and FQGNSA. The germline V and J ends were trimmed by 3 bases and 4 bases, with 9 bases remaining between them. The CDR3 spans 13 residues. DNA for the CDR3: TGTGCCAGCAGCTTCGGGGATCCCACTGAAGCTTTCTTT. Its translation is CASSFGDPTEAFF.

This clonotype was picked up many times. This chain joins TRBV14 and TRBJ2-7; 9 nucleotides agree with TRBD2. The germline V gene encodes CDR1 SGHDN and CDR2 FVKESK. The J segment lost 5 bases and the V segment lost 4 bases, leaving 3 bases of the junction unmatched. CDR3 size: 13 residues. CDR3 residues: CASSRTSAHEQYF. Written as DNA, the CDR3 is TGTGCCAGCAGCCGGACTAGCGCCCACGAGCAGTACTTC.

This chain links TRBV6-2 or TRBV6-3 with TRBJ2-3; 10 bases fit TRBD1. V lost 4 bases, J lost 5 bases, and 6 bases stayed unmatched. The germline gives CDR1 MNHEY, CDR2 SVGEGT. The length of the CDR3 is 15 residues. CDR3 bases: TGTGCCAGCAGTTTCCGGGACAGGGGAAAAGATACGCAGTATTTT. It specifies CASSFRDRGKDTQYF.